One sample yielded the 6 T cell receptor beta chains listed below, sequenced in a study of control samples from healthy donors and cancer patients (dated by TCRdb to the early 2020s). To prepare the library, the immunoSEQ multiplex PCR assay was applied. Held by TCRdb, this immuneACCESS table contains in-frame sequences only and omits some clones. Under half of the omission traces to an unresolved V gene where checked; the cause of the rest is unknown. This sample has some 130,000 clones in its table, and around 92% of those were observed once. Approximately 2% of the sample rests with the top ten. The sequencing sample was made of blood. The receptors derive from a woman aged 45 to 65 in good health.

This sequence joins TRBV27 and TRBJ2-1; tentatively, D is TRBD1 (5 bases). Germline CDR1 is MNHEY and CDR2 is SMNVEV (reference sequence). Between the trimmed V and J ends, which lost 1 base and 6 bases, there was a span of 10 bases. The CDR3 is 14 amino acids. The CDR3 region is CASSLLGQGNEQFF. As DNA, the CDR3 is TGTGCCAGCAGTTTATTGGGGCAGGGCAATGAGCAGTTCTTC.

The chain has TRBV20-1 and TRBJ2-7; D unclear. From germline, CDR1 is DFQATT and CDR2 SNEGSKA (reference sequence). V was trimmed by 3 bases and J by 7 bases, leaving 10 bases between them. The CDR3 has 11 amino acids. CDR3 DNA: TGCAGTGCTAGGTCGGTAGATGAGCAGTACTTC. This codes for CSARSVDEQYF.

V usage is TRBV28 and J usage is TRBJ2-3; D gene unclear. V lost 3 bases and J lost 4, with 2 bases in between. The CDR3 consists of 11 residues. Germline V CDR1 and CDR2: MDHEN, SYDVKM. The CDR3 DNA is TGTGCCAGCAGTTTGGCAGATACGCAGTATTTT. Translated, it gives CASSLADTQYF. Filled out from reference TRBV28 and TRBJ2-3, the complete variable domain reads DVKVTQSSRYLVKRTGEKVFLECVQDMDHENMFWYRQDPGLGLRLIYFSYDVKMKEKGDIPEGYSVSREKKERFSLILESASTNQTSMYLCASSLADTQYFGPGTRLTVL.

The V gene is TRBV2, the J gene TRBJ2-3, with D perhaps matching TRBD2 (6 bases). The CDR3 sequence is 13 residues long. With 6 bases removed from V and 8 bases from J, the gap between germline ends came to 15 bases. Germline V lookup: CDR1 SNHLY, CDR2 FYNNEI. Written as DNA, the CDR3 is TGTGCCAGCAGCGAAACGGGGGATGGTACGCAGTATTTT. As protein: CASSETGDGTQYF. Using reference TRBV2 and TRBJ2-3 for the parts outside the CDR3, the full variable domain is EPEVTQTPSHQVTQMGQEVILRCVPISNHLYFYWYRQILGQKVEFLVSFYNNEISEKSEIFDDQFSVERPDGSNFTLKIRSTKLEDSAMYFCASSETGDGTQYFGPGTRLTVL.

This chain joins TRBV5-6 and TRBJ2-3; 10 bases are a match to TRBD2. Trimming cost V 3 bases and J 1 base; bases outside gene matches: 14. The germline CDR1 and CDR2 sequences are SGHDT and YYEEEE. The CDR3 is made up of 19 amino acids. The DNA for the CDR3 is TGTGCCAGCAGCTCTACCGGACTAGCGGAACTAGCGGGCACAGATACGCAGTATTTT. Translating gives CASSSTGLAELAGTDTQYF.

This chain joins TRBV18 and TRBJ1-2; TRBD1 agrees at 7 bases. Trimming removed 2 bases from V and 4 bases from J; junction bases left unmatched: 7. Germline V gene data show CDR1 as KGHSH and CDR2 as LQKENI. This CDR3 is built from 15 residues. The CDR3 bases are TGTGCCAGCTCACCAACAGGGGCGGGTACCTATGGCTACACCTTC. It is translated as CASSPTGAGTYGYTF.